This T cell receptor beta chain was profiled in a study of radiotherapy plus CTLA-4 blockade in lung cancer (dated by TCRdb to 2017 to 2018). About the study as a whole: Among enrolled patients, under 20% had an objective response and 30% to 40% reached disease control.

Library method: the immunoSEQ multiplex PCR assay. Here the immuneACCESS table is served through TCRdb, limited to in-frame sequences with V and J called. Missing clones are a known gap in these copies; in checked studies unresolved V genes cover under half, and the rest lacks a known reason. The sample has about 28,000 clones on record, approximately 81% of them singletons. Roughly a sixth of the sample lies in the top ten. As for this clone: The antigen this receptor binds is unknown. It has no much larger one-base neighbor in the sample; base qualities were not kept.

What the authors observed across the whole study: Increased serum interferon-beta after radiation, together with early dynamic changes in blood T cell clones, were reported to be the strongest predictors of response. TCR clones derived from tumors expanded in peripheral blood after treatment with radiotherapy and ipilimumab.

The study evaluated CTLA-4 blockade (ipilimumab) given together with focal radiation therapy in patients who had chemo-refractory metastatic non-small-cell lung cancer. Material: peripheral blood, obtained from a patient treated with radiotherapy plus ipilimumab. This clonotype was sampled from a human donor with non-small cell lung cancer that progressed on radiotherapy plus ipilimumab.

The bases are TGTGCCAGCGCGGACAGGAAGGACACCGGGGAGCTGTTTTTT. It translates as CASADRKDTGELFF. The sequence links TRBV2 to TRBJ2-2; the junction holds 7 bases that match TRBD1. From cysteine to phenylalanine, the CDR3 is 14 amino acids long. The entry retains the CDR3 DNA only, 42 bases that are in frame from base 1. Trimming removed 8 bases from V and 3 bases from J; the gene matches leave 6 bases unexplained. CDR1 is given as SNHLY and CDR2 as FYNNEI, both from the germline V gene. The full variable domain, with segments outside the CDR3 supplied by the reference TRBV2 and TRBJ2-2 proteins, appears as EPEVTQTPSHQVTQMGQEVILRCVPISNHLYFYWYRQILGQKVEFLVSFYNNEISEKSEIFDDQFSVERPDGSNFTLKIRSTKLEDSAMYFCASADRKDTGELFFGEGSRLTVL.